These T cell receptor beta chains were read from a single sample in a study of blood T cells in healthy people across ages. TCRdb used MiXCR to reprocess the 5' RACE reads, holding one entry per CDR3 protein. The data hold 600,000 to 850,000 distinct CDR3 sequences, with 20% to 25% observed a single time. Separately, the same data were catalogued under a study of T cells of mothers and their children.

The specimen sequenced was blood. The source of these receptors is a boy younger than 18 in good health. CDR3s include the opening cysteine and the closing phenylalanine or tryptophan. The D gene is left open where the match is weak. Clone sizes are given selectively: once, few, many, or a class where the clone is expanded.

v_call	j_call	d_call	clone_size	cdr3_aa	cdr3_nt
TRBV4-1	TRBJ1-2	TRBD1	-	CASSQERTGGDYGYTF	TGCGCCAGCAGCCAGGAAAGGACAGGGGGCGACTATGGCTACACCTTC
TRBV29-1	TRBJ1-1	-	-	CSVEETEAFF	TGCAGCGTTGAGGAGACTGAAGCTTTCTTT
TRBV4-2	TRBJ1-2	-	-	CASSQETIYGYTF	TGTGCCAGCAGCCAAGAGACGATCTATGGCTACACCTTC
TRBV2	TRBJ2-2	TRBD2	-	CASLPGGNTGELFF	TGTGCCAGTTTACCGGGAGGGAACACCGGGGAGCTGTTTTTT
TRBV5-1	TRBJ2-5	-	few	CASSSGGTFFRETQYF	TGCGCCAGCAGTTCTGGGGGGACGTTCTTTAGAGAGACCCAGTACTTC
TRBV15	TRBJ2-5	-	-	CATSRDLNSQETQYF	TGTGCCACCAGCAGAGATCTGAATAGCCAAGAGACCCAGTACTTC
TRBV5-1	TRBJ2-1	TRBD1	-	CASRTLTGLLYNEQFF	TGCGCCAGCAGAACACTGACAGGGTTATTATACAATGAGCAGTTCTTC
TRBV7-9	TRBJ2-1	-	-	CASERLAFGSYNEQFF	TGTGCCAGCGAAAGGCTGGCTTTCGGCTCCTACAATGAGCAGTTCTTC
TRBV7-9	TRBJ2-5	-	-	CASSLVGTSGETQYF	TGTGCCAGCAGCTTAGTTGGCACCTCCGGGGAGACCCAGTACTTC
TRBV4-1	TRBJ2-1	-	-	CASSPPGRSNEQFF	TGCGCCAGCAGCCCCCCAGGGAGGTCGAATGAGCAGTTCTTC
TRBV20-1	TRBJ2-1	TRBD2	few	CSALAKAGALYNEQFF	TGCAGTGCCCTCGCCAAAGCGGGAGCCCTCTACAATGAGCAGTTCTTC
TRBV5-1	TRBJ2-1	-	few	CASSLTPGEEYEQFF	TGCGCCAGCAGCTTGACGCCAGGGGAGGAGTATGAGCAGTTCTTC
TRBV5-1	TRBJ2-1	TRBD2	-	CASSKLPRIGLAGNNEQFF	TGCGCCAGCTCCAAACTCCCCCGCATCGGACTAGCGGGAAATAATGAGCAGTTCTTC
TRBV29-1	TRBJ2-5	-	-	CSVEEPGAPGTQYF	TGCAGCGTTGAAGAGCCCGGGGCCCCAGGGACCCAGTACTTC
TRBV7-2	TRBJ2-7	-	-	CASSSLYTYEQYF	TGTGCCAGCAGCTCCCTCTACACCTACGAGCAGTACTTC
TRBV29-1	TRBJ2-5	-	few	CSVTMGVETQYF	TGCAGCGTTACTATGGGGGTGGAGACCCAGTACTTC
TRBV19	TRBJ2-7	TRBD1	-	CASGTGVEQYF	TGTGCGTCCGGGACAGGGGTCGAGCAGTACTTC